These T cell receptor beta chains were read from a single sample in a study of early T cells in non-severe SARS-CoV-2 infection. TCRdb called the 5' RACE reads again in MiXCR, with one record for every CDR3 protein. This sample has tens of thousands of distinct CDR3 sequences, with under 11% found just once. Sequenced input: whole blood. The receptors stem from an adult who was a healthcare worker with PCR-confirmed SARS-CoV-2 infection or an uninfected control (not recorded which). Each CDR3 is given with its conserved first and last residue. The D gene is left open where the match is weak. Expanded clones are given a class, and other clones once, few, many or no size at all.

d_call: NA; clone_size: many; v_call: TRBV12-3/TRBV12-4; j_call: TRBJ1-1; cdr3_nt: TGTGCCAGCAGCCTCAGGGTTTTTGGCACTGAAGCTTTCTTT; cdr3_aa: CASSLRVFGTEAFF
d_call: NA; clone_size: NA; v_call: TRBV11-3; j_call: TRBJ2-2; cdr3_nt: TGTGCCAGCAGCTTAGATGGAACAGGGGAGCTGTTTTTT; cdr3_aa: CASSLDGTGELFF
d_call: NA; clone_size: NA; v_call: TRBV20-1; j_call: TRBJ2-1; cdr3_nt: TGCAGTGCTCACCTCGGACGAAACCCCCTCAATGAGCAGTTCTTC; cdr3_aa: CSAHLGRNPLNEQFF
d_call: TRBD1; clone_size: NA; v_call: TRBV29-1; j_call: TRBJ2-7; cdr3_nt: TGCAGCGTTGGAGTGGGACAGGGGCGAAAGCAGTACTTC; cdr3_aa: CSVGVGQGRKQYF
d_call: TRBD1; clone_size: many; v_call: TRBV6-2/TRBV6-3; j_call: TRBJ2-1; cdr3_nt: TGTGCCAGCAGATACACAGGGGGCGATTCCTCCTACAATGAGCAGTTCTTC; cdr3_aa: CASRYTGGDSSYNEQFF
d_call: NA; clone_size: few; v_call: TRBV29-1; j_call: TRBJ2-3; cdr3_nt: TGCAGCGTTGGGAGGCCAGGTCGTATAGATACGCAGTATTTT; cdr3_aa: CSVGRPGRIDTQYF
d_call: TRBD1; clone_size: many; v_call: TRBV6-6; j_call: TRBJ1-6; cdr3_nt: TGTGCCACTACTACCACAGGGGGGCATTCACCCCTCCACTTT; cdr3_aa: CATTTTGGHSPLHF
d_call: TRBD1; clone_size: few; v_call: TRBV20-1; j_call: TRBJ1-5; cdr3_nt: TGCAGTGCTCAGGGACAGGGAGGCCAGCCCCAGCATTTT; cdr3_aa: CSAQGQGGQPQHF
d_call: TRBD2; clone_size: NA; v_call: TRBV7-2; j_call: TRBJ2-1; cdr3_nt: TGTGCCAGCAGCTTAGAGCCCTTAGCGGGAGGGCCTAATGAGCAGTTCTTC; cdr3_aa: CASSLEPLAGGPNEQFF
d_call: TRBD2; clone_size: many; v_call: TRBV29-1; j_call: TRBJ2-1; cdr3_nt: TGCAGCGTTGAAAAGGCTAGCGGGAGCCGAACCTACAATGAGCAGTTCTTC; cdr3_aa: CSVEKASGSRTYNEQFF
d_call: NA; clone_size: many; v_call: TRBV18; j_call: TRBJ1-1; cdr3_nt: TGTGCCAGCTCAGGTAGTATGCCCACTGAAGCTTTCTTT; cdr3_aa: CASSGSMPTEAFF
d_call: TRBD2; clone_size: many; v_call: TRBV6-6; j_call: TRBJ2-1; cdr3_nt: TGTGCCAGCAGTTACGGGACTAGTGGGTCCCATAATGAGCAGTTCTTC; cdr3_aa: CASSYGTSGSHNEQFF
d_call: TRBD2; clone_size: NA; v_call: TRBV5-1; j_call: TRBJ2-3; cdr3_nt: TGCGCCAGCAGCTTGAGGCCTAGCGGGGGCGGACCCACAGATACGCAGTATTTT; cdr3_aa: CASSLRPSGGGPTDTQYF
d_call: TRBD2; clone_size: many; v_call: TRBV7-9; j_call: TRBJ2-3; cdr3_nt: TGTGCCAGCAGCTTAGAAGCGGGAGTCCCAGATACGCAGTATTTT; cdr3_aa: CASSLEAGVPDTQYF
d_call: NA; clone_size: NA; v_call: TRBV12-3/TRBV12-4; j_call: TRBJ1-4; cdr3_nt: TGTGCCAGCACCATGAAAGGGGCTACTAATGAAAAACTGTTTTTT; cdr3_aa: CASTMKGATNEKLFF
d_call: NA; clone_size: few; v_call: TRBV20-1; j_call: TRBJ2-1; cdr3_nt: TGCAGTGCTAGAGATCTGCCTGAGCAGTTCTTC; cdr3_aa: CSARDLPEQFF
d_call: NA; clone_size: few; v_call: TRBV7-7; j_call: TRBJ2-5; cdr3_nt: TGTGCTAGCAGCTTATATCTGGGGGGCGAGACCCAGTACTTC; cdr3_aa: CASSLYLGGETQYF
d_call: NA; clone_size: few; v_call: TRBV20-1; j_call: TRBJ1-2; cdr3_nt: TGCAGTGCTAGGACAGCCGGCCGACGCGGCTACACCTTC; cdr3_aa: CSARTAGRRGYTF
d_call: NA; clone_size: many; v_call: TRBV4-3; j_call: TRBJ2-7; cdr3_nt: TGCGCCAGCAGCCAAGCTGTCGAGCAGTACTTC; cdr3_aa: CASSQAVEQYF
d_call: NA; clone_size: medium-sized; v_call: TRBV7-8; j_call: TRBJ2-3; cdr3_nt: TGTGCCAGCAACCCCAGTGGGCTAGATTCAGATACGCAGTATTTT; cdr3_aa: CASNPSGLDSDTQYF
d_call: TRBD1; clone_size: NA; v_call: TRBV7-2; j_call: TRBJ2-1; cdr3_nt: TGTGCCAGCAGCCGGGACAGCTCAACCTACAATGAGCAGTTCTTC; cdr3_aa: CASSRDSSTYNEQFF
d_call: NA; clone_size: many; v_call: TRBV20-1; j_call: TRBJ2-5; cdr3_nt: TGCAGTGCTAGAGGCCCCGCAGGTGTTCAGTACTTC; cdr3_aa: CSARGPAGVQYF
d_call: TRBD1; clone_size: few; v_call: TRBV7-6; j_call: TRBJ2-5; cdr3_nt: TGTGCCAGCAGCTTAACTACAGGGGGCGGGTTGAAGACCCAGTACTTC; cdr3_aa: CASSLTTGGGLKTQYF
d_call: NA; clone_size: few; v_call: TRBV5-1; j_call: TRBJ1-1; cdr3_nt: TGCGCCAGCAGCCCCAATGGGGCTGAAGCTTTCTTT; cdr3_aa: CASSPNGAEAFF
d_call: NA; clone_size: NA; v_call: TRBV11-2; j_call: TRBJ2-2; cdr3_nt: TGTGCCAGCAGCTACCTGTCGACCGGGGAGCTGTTTTTT; cdr3_aa: CASSYLSTGELFF
d_call: TRBD1; clone_size: NA; v_call: TRBV25-1; j_call: TRBJ1-1; cdr3_nt: TGTGCCAGCAGAAGGACAGGGTTAGGCACTGAAGCTTTCTTT; cdr3_aa: CASRRTGLGTEAFF
d_call: NA; clone_size: many; v_call: TRBV7-3; j_call: TRBJ2-3; cdr3_nt: TGTGCCAGCAGCTTACCCGGGACAAGTACGCAGTATTTT; cdr3_aa: CASSLPGTSTQYF
d_call: NA; clone_size: few; v_call: TRBV7-9; j_call: TRBJ1-1; cdr3_nt: TGTGCCAGCAGCTTAGTCCAGAACACTGAAGCTTTCTTT; cdr3_aa: CASSLVQNTEAFF
d_call: TRBD1; clone_size: NA; v_call: TRBV2; j_call: TRBJ2-7; cdr3_nt: TGTGCCAGCAGTCTACGACAGGGAGAACTTAACGAGCAGTACTTC; cdr3_aa: CASSLRQGELNEQYF
d_call: NA; clone_size: few; v_call: TRBV6-5; j_call: TRBJ1-2; cdr3_nt: TGTGCCAGCAGTTACGGGGGCATCTATGGCTACACCTTC; cdr3_aa: CASSYGGIYGYTF